These 30 T cell receptor beta chains originate from one sample sequenced in a study of cytomegalovirus exposure and HLA in healthy donors listed by TCRdb under 2017. The method behind the library was the immunoSEQ multiplex PCR assay. The multiplex PCR relied on a mix of 60 forward primers for TCR Vbeta segments and 13 reverse primers for TCR Jbeta segments. TCRdb's version of the immuneACCESS table is confined to in-frame rearrangements and falls short of the full clone set. An unresolved V gene accounts for under half of the shortfall where checked; the remainder is of unknown origin. For this sample the table gives roughly 110,000 clones, of which over 80% were detected only once. The ten largest account for 2% to 3% of the sample. The sequencing input was PBMCs. Source of these receptors: a young man in good health and CMV-seropositive.

The chain is built from TRBV6-5 and TRBJ1-1; D not certain. Germline loops: CDR1 MNHEY, CDR2 SVGAGI. V was clipped by 0 bases and J by 1 base, with 3 bases between them. The CDR3 is 13 amino acids. CDR3 DNA sequence: TGTGCCAGCAGTTACTCACAGAACACTGAAGCTTTCTTT. Translation: CASSYSQNTEAFF.

The chain employs TRBV10-1 and TRBJ2-3; 9 bases line up with TRBD2. CDR3 length: 18 residues. The ends lost 3 bases at V and 6 bases at J; junction bases unmatched: 16. Germline assignment: CDR1 WNHNN and CDR2 SYGVQD (reference sequence). CDR3 in amino acids: CASSDYSGSGGSWDTQYF. CDR3 bases: TGCGCCAGCAGTGATTATTCGGGTAGCGGGGGATCGTGGGATACGCAGTATTTT.

Worth noting for this clone: This same CDR3 is encoded by further DNA sequences in the sample. V is TRBV30 and J is TRBJ1-5; D is unclear. V was trimmed by 0 bases and J by 3 bases, leaving 6 bases between them. The CDR3 is 13 residues long. Per the germline V gene, CDR1 is GTSNPN and CDR2 is SVGIG (reference sequence). The CDR3 DNA reads as TGTGCCTGGAGTGTGAGAGACAATCAGCCCCAGCATTTT. It specifies CAWSVRDNQPQHF.

The chain carries TRBV5-1 and TRBJ1-2; 9 nucleotides align to TRBD1. V lost 3 bases, J lost 3 bases, and 9 bases stayed unmatched. Germline V CDR1 and CDR2: SGHRS, YFSETQ. The CDR3 is 16 residues long. CDR3 DNA sequence: TGCGCCAGCAGCTCCTCTTACAGGGGGCTGGACTATGGCTACACCTTC. Protein sequence: CASSSSYRGLDYGYTF.

J is TRBJ2-2 and V is TRBV7-9; possible D gene TRBD1, 6 bases. The CDR3 has 16 amino acids. Germline V gene sequence: CDR1 SEHNR, CDR2 FQNEAQ (reference sequence). V was shortened by 0 bases and J by 4 bases, with 12 bases between the two germline ends. In DNA, the CDR3 is TGTGCCAGCAGCTTAGCCTACGGACAGATCACCGGGGAGCTGTTTTTT. It encodes CASSLAYGQITGELFF.

The genes are TRBV10-2 and TRBJ2-7, with D possibly being TRBD1 (5 bases). The CDR3 is made up of 14 amino acids. V was pared by 4 bases and J by 0 bases, with 10 bases between. Germline values: CDR1 WSHSY, CDR2 SAAADI. CDR3 DNA sequence: TGCGCCAGCAGTGTAGGGGTACCCTCCTACGAGCAGTACTTC. Its protein is CASSVGVPSYEQYF.

The chain employs TRBV7-9 and TRBJ2-1, with 7 bases that match TRBD1. CDR1 is SEHNR, CDR2 FQNEAQ, per germline (reference sequence). The CDR3 spans 16 residues. Trimming removed 5 bases from V and 4 bases from J; junction bases left unmatched: 11. The CDR3 coding sequence is TGTGCCAGCAGCCCTGTGTCTGGGACAGTTTACAATGAGCAGTTCTTC. This codes for CASSPVSGTVYNEQFF. Full variable domain (outside the CDR3, taken from reference TRBV7-9 and TRBJ2-1): DTGVSQNPRHKITKRGQNVTFRCDPISEHNRLYWYRQTLGQGPEFLTYFQNEAQLEKSRLLSDRFSAERPKGSFSTLEIQRTEQGDSAMYLCASSPVSGTVYNEQFFGPGTRLTVL.

V usage is TRBV18 and J usage is TRBJ1-2, with D possibly matching TRBD1 (6 bases). Deletions cut 4 bases from V and 2 bases from J, with 14 bases between. The CDR3 runs 15 residues. CDR1 and CDR2 (germline): KGHSH, LQKENI. The CDR3 is CASSRISGVNYGYTF. The CDR3 region has the DNA TGTGCCAGCTCACGAATCTCAGGGGTCAACTATGGCTACACCTTC.

The chain carries TRBV10-2 and TRBJ1-1; TRBD1 matches 7 bases. Trimming removed 8 bases from V and 4 bases from J; junction bases left unmatched: 7. CDR1 and CDR2 from the germline V gene are WSHSY and SAAADI. The CDR3 consists of 13 residues. CDR3 sequence (DNA): TGCGCCAGCTACACAGGGGAAGGCACTGAAGCTTTCTTT. Its protein product is CASYTGEGTEAFF.

This clone came up once. V gene TRBV15 combines with J gene TRBJ2-4; no firm D call. Per germline, CDR1 LNHNV and CDR2 YYDKDF (reference sequence). CDR3 length: 15 residues. Trimming stripped 5 bases from V and 0 bases from J, with 11 bases between. CDR3 loop: CATSDPKLAKNIQYF. In nucleotides, the CDR3 is TGTGCCACCAGCGATCCGAAGCTAGCCAAAAACATTCAGTACTTC.

The chain recombines TRBV11-2 with TRBJ2-7, with TRBD2 matching 8 bases. Germline-derived CDR1 and CDR2 are SGHAT and FQNNGV. V was pared by 0 bases and J by 3 bases, with 7 bases of the junction left unmatched. This CDR3 spans 16 amino acids. For the CDR3, the DNA is TGTGCCAGCAGCTTAGATAGGGCTAGCGGGTACTACGAGCAGTACTTC. Translated: CASSLDRASGYYEQYF.

The DNA for the CDR3 is TGTGCCAGCAGCCCCGGGACAGAGTTTGAAGCTTTCTTT. It translates to CASSPGTEFEAFF. This sequence joins TRBV5-4 and TRBJ1-1, with TRBD1 matching over 7 bases. This CDR3 contains 13 residues. In germline, CDR1 is SGHNT, CDR2 YYREEE (reference sequence). Trimming cost V 4 bases and J 7 bases; bases outside gene matches: 7.

This chain uses TRBV2 with TRBJ2-1; 9 bases match TRBD2. Germline CDR1 is SNHLY and CDR2 is FYNNEI. This CDR3 contains 15 residues. V gave up 1 base and J gave up 8 bases; unmatched junction bases: 6. This CDR3 reads CASSEEAGGFHEQFF. CDR3 nucleotide sequence: TGTGCCAGCAGTGAAGAAGCGGGGGGATTCCATGAGCAGTTCTTC.

The chain is built from TRBV5-1 and TRBJ2-1; 9 bases align to TRBD2. The CDR3 extends over 15 amino acids. The ends lost 4 bases at V and 9 bases at J; junction bases unmatched: 11. CDR1 and CDR2 from the germline V gene are SGHRS and YFSETQ. The CDR3 sequence is CASSGVAGGPSEQFF. The CDR3 DNA reads TGCGCCAGCAGCGGAGTTGCGGGGGGGCCGAGTGAGCAGTTCTTC.

The table lists this clone with a count of one. The chain couples TRBV11-3 to TRBJ1-2; D call uncertain. The CDR3 has 15 residues. V shed 1 base and J shed 3 bases, with 12 bases lying between them. CDR1 is SGHNT and CDR2 is YENEEA in the germline V gene. The CDR3 bases are TGTGCCAGCAGCTTAGGCAACAGACTACACTATGGCTACACCTTC. The encoded protein is CASSLGNRLHYGYTF.

The genes are TRBV6-6 and TRBJ2-2; 7 nucleotides line up with TRBD1. Germline V gene lookup returns CDR1 MNHNY and CDR2 SVGAGI (reference sequence). Trimming cost V 6 bases and J 8 bases; bases outside gene matches: 6. This CDR3 region has 13 residues. The CDR3 nucleotides are TGTGCCAGCAGGGGGACAGCCACGGGGGAGCTGTTTTTT. This codes for CASRGTATGELFF.

This chain links TRBV6-5 with TRBJ1-6; D may be TRBD1 (6 bases). The ends were cut back, 7 bases at V and 0 bases at J, with 10 bases in the middle. This CDR3 has 15 amino acids. In germline, CDR1 is MNHEY, CDR2 SVGAGI. CDR3 DNA: TGTGCCAGCAAGAGGGGGAGCTCCTATAATTCACCCCTCCACTTT. This gives the protein CASKRGSSYNSPLHF.

J is TRBJ2-7 and V is TRBV11-2; the D is unclear. The CDR3 has 13 amino acids. Germline V gives CDR1 SGHAT, CDR2 FQNNGV. The V gene lost 6 bases and the J gene lost 3 bases, with 12 bases spanning the gap. CDR3 sequence reads: CASRRYSGYEQYF. In DNA form, the CDR3 reads TGTGCCAGCAGGAGATACAGTGGCTACGAGCAGTACTTC. Full variable domain (missing parts from reference TRBV11-2 and TRBJ2-7): EAGVAQSPRYKIIEKRQSVAFWCNPISGHATLYWYQQILGQGPKLLIQFQNNGVVDDSQLPKDRFSAERLKGVDSTLKIQPAKLEDSAVYLCASRRYSGYEQYFGPGTRLTVT.

This clone was counted only a few times. The germline gene is not matched at one end of the junction; a read error may be the cause. The chain carries TRBV11-3 and TRBJ2-4, with 7 bases identical to TRBD1. The CDR3 extends over 17 amino acids. Germline V gene lookup returns CDR1 SGHNT and CDR2 YENEEA. The CDR3 nucleotides are TGTGCCAGCAGCCCGAAAAGGGGGCATTCTGGCAAAAACAGTCAGTACTTC. Residues: CASSPKRGHSGKNSQYF.

This chain links TRBV30 with TRBJ1-1, with D possibly matching TRBD1 (5 bases). The CDR3 has 14 amino acids. V shed 4 bases and J shed 2 bases, with 14 bases lying between them. Germline CDR1 is GTSNPN and CDR2 is SVGIG (reference sequence). CDR3 nucleotide sequence: TGTGCCTGGAATAGCCAGGGACTCAACACTGAAGCTTTCTTT. Translated: CAWNSQGLNTEAFF. Drawing the rest from reference TRBV30 and TRBJ1-1, the complete variable domain is SQTIHQWPATLVQPVGSPLSLECTVEGTSNPNLYWYRQAAGRGLQLLFYSVGIGQISSEVPQNLSASRPQDRQFILSSKKLLLSDSGFYLCAWNSQGLNTEAFFGQGTRLTVV.

The V call is TRBV5-1, the J call TRBJ1-1, with 7 bases aligning to TRBD1. After removal of 0 bases from V and 8 bases from J, the junction contained 4 bases not matched to a gene. Per the germline V gene, CDR1 is SGHRS and CDR2 is YFSETQ. CDR3 length: 13 residues. CDR3 region: CASSLGQGGEAFF. The CDR3 DNA sequence: TGCGCCAGCAGCTTGGGACAGGGTGGCGAAGCTTTCTTT.

The chain uses TRBV6-5 and TRBJ1-1, with D possibly matching TRBD1 (5 bases). Trimming removed 0 bases from V and 0 bases from J, with 11 bases in between. CDR1 and CDR2 (germline): MNHEY, SVGAGI. There are 16 residues in the CDR3. The CDR3 loop reads CASSYSMGGVNTEAFF. DNA of the CDR3: TGTGCCAGCAGTTACTCGATGGGGGGGGTGAACACTGAAGCTTTCTTT.

The rearrangement links TRBV5-1 to TRBJ2-2, with D hard to call. This CDR3 has 13 residues. Trimming stripped 3 bases from V and 2 bases from J, with 5 bases between. The germline gives CDR1 SGHRS, CDR2 YFSETQ. The CDR3 sequence: CASSSGNTGELFF. CDR3 DNA sequence: TGCGCCAGCAGCTCAGGTAACACCGGGGAGCTGTTTTTT.

J is TRBJ1-1 and V is TRBV19, with no clear D. CDR3 length: 11 residues. The germline CDR1 and CDR2 sequences are LNHDA and SQIVND (reference sequence). Trimming pared 8 bases from V and 5 bases from J, leaving 9 bases between. CDR3 region: CASEARTEAFF. The CDR3 region has the DNA TGTGCCAGTGAGGCCCGGACTGAAGCTTTCTTT.

The chain carries TRBV14 and TRBJ2-1; TRBD1 agrees at 8 bases. CDR1 and CDR2 from the germline V gene are SGHDN and FVKESK. The trim removed 5 bases at V and 1 base at J, leaving 4 bases unmatched. The CDR3 consists of 15 residues. The CDR3 is CASSGGQGSYNEQFF. In nucleotides, the CDR3 is TGTGCCAGCAGCGGTGGACAGGGATCCTACAATGAGCAGTTCTTC.

DNA for the CDR3: TGTGCCATCAAGGTAGCGGGGGAGTGGGATACGCAGTATTTT. It encodes CAIKVAGEWDTQYF. The chain carries TRBV10-3 and TRBJ2-3; TRBD2 matches 9 bases. V trimming: 7 bases; J trimming: 6 bases; junction bases outside the gene matches: 8. CDR3 length: 14 amino acids. Germline loops: CDR1 ENHRY, CDR2 SYGVKD.

This clone showed up just a few times. The gene calls are TRBV10-3 and TRBJ2-4; 12 bases are shared with TRBD2. The CDR3 consists of 16 residues. The germline CDR1 and CDR2 sequences are ENHRY and SYGVKD. Unmatched junction bases numbered 3, after V lost 3 bases and J lost 3 bases. CDR3 sequence (DNA): TGTGCCATCAGTGATCTAGCGGGGGGGTTCAAAAACATTCAGTACTTC. This encodes CAISDLAGGFKNIQYF.

The CDR3 loop reads CASSYASGVTNEQYF. The CDR3, as DNA: TGTGCCAGCAGTTACGCTAGCGGGGTAACTAACGAGCAGTACTTC. J is TRBJ2-7 and V is TRBV6-5; 9 bases match TRBD2. Germline V gives CDR1 MNHEY, CDR2 SVGAGI. Losses at the gene ends were 2 bases for V and 5 bases for J; bases not matched to a gene: 7. The CDR3 covers 15 residues.

The chain employs TRBV10-2 and TRBJ1-1; 9 positions agree with TRBD1. Germline CDR1 is WSHSY and CDR2 is SAAADI. The length of the CDR3 is 14 residues. The V gene end was trimmed by 7 bases and the J gene end by 6 bases; junction bases not matched to a gene: 9. The CDR3 DNA reads as TGCGCCAGCAAATACAGGGGGCGTTTCTCTGAAGCTTTCTTT. This codes for CASKYRGRFSEAFF.

This chain joins TRBV5-1 and TRBJ2-7, with TRBD1 matching over 9 bases. This CDR3 is built from 14 residues. Trimming at V came to 5 bases and at J to 5 bases, leaving 8 bases not matched to a gene. CDR1 is SGHRS and CDR2 is YFSETQ in the germline V gene. The CDR3 DNA is TGCGCCAGCAGTTCAGGGACAGGGTTTGACGAGCAGTACTTC. This sequence encodes CASSSGTGFDEQYF.